This TCR beta chain appears in the sequencing data of a study of blood T cell repertoires in COVID-19 (dated by TCRdb to about 2020). Background on the whole study: Samples covering the acute and convalescent phases of COVID-19 were provided by collaborators in the United States, Italy and Spain. The prospective study material was composed of cDNA or gDNA derived from T cells, B-cell-depleted T cells, or PBMCs. Deeply sampled blood TCRbeta repertoires from subjects exposed to, actively infected with, or recovered from COVID-19 were included in the dataset. The repertoires were released in a freely available public database intended as a resource for research on the immune response to SARS-CoV-2. Samples came from the ongoing ImmuneRACE study (first 160 participants) plus 1,254 subjects from 6 global collaborators. A de-identified subject ID, COVID-19 status, age in years and sex were almost always included in the sample metadata. Where available, HLA class I and class II types were taken from metadata supplied by the sample provider and were not determined by assay-based typing. Results the study describes overall, beyond this receptor: How much clinical and demographic metadata was included differed by source and by participant, and the metadata was provided uncurated.

Another Seattle source contributed samples from volunteer blood donors who had recovered from COVID-19. Each collaborating institution followed its own protocols to collect whole blood in K2EDTA tubes. Collaborator samples were shipped for TCRbeta analysis as frozen whole blood, isolated PBMCs, or DNA extracted from either sample type. Including cysteine and phenylalanine, the CDR3 has 15 amino acids. The entry retains the CDR3 DNA only, 45 bases that are in frame from base 1. In the germline V gene (reference sequence), CDR1 corresponds to MNHEY and CDR2 to SMNVEV. The trim is 1 base for V and 6 bases for J, with a gap of 10 bases between the germline ends. In this sample, this clone turned up once. The antigen it recognizes is unknown. Per-base qualities were not stored, and no clone one base away is much larger. TCRbeta CDR3 regions were amplified from genomic DNA by means of the immunoSEQ Assay, a bias-controlled multiplex PCR. For the original study's pipeline: The number of nucleated cells in each sample was estimated by amplification of reference gene primers within the assay. Sequence reads were collapsed and filtered to measure the absolute abundance of every unique TCRbeta CDR3 rearrangement. For each sample, productive Simpson clonality was calculated by taking the square root of Simpson's diversity index across productive rearrangements. TCRdb retrieved this table from immuneACCESS and kept in-frame rearrangements only. Not all clones are present; in checked studies, unresolved V genes account for under half, and no reason is known for the remainder. V, J and clone size were drawn from that table, and D and trimming were deduced from the DNA. This sample is represented by a few hundred thousand clones; 70% to 90% of them were singletons. The ten biggest clones cover more than 0.95% of the sample.

The sample taken for sequencing was peripheral blood. The receptor's source is a middle-aged woman who had recovered from COVID-19. The chain is assembled from TRBV27 and TRBJ1-6; the best D guess is TRBD1, with 5 bases matching. The DNA reads TGTGCCAGCAGTTTATTGGGGGAGGGTAATTCACCCCTCCACTTT. This gives the protein CASSLLGEGNSPLHF.